This T cell receptor (beta chain) was identified during a study of regulatory T cells in long-lasting Graves disease. The authors built TCR beta libraries using iRepertoire HTBI primers and Arm-PCR of CDR3 regions. TCRdb reanalysed the multiplex PCR reads using MiXCR and keeps one entry per CDR3 protein. The data show under 800,000 distinct CDR3 sequences, roughly 15% seen once. This clonotype has just a few counts. Germline CDR1 LNHDA, CDR2 SQIVND (reference sequence). With 6 bases clipped from V and 6 bases from J, the junction kept 6 bases outside the gene matches. CDR3 length: 14 amino acids. Time point: newly diagnosed GD, antithyroid drugs for less than 3 months. Making the TCR library involved RNA that had been extracted from PBMCs. These same records also appear under a second study, on T cells in Graves' hyperthyroidism and ophthalmopathy. That source adds: Before onset, by a median of around six months, the model predicted ophthalmopathy.

The sequence came from a woman aged 25-40 years with Graves disease. The source material was peripheral blood mononuclear cells (PBMCs), sampled at new diagnosis, from a patient treated with antithyroid drugs. This chain uses TRBV19 with TRBJ1-5; TRBD1 agrees at 9 bases. CDR3 sequence reads: CASRGQGLSQPQHF. CDR3 nucleotide sequence: TGTGCCAGTAGGGGACAGGGACTGAGTCAGCCCCAGCATTTT.